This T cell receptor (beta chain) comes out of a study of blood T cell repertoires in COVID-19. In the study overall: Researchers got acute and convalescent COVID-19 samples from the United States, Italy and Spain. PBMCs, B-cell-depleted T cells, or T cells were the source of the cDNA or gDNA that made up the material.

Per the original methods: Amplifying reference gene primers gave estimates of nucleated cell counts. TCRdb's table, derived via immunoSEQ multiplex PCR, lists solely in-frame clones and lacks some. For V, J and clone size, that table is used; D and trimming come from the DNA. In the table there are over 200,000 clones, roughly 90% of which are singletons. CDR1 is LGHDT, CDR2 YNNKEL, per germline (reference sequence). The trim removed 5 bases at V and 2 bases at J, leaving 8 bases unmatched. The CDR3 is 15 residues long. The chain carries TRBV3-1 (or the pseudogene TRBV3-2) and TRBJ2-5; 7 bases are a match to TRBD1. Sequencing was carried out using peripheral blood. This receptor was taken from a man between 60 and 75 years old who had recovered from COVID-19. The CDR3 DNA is TGTGCCAGCAGCTACGGGACAGTGTGGCAAGAGACCCAGTACTTC. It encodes CASSYGTVWQETQYF.